These 17 T cell receptor beta chains were sequenced from one sample in a study of monozygotic twins with inflammatory bowel disease. One entry per CDR3 protein, without DNA, is what TCRdb gives after re-calling the 5' RACE reads. The sample includes around 410,000 distinct CDR3 sequences. Specimen: blood. These receptors all come from a human donor with ulcerative colitis or Crohn's disease, or a healthy co-twin of an affected twin (not recorded which).

J is TRBJ2-5 and V is TRBV7-9; TCRdb names TRBD1, which stays unverified in the absence of DNA. This CDR3 comprises 17 residues. From germline, CDR1 is SEHNR and CDR2 FQNEAQ (reference sequence). CDR3 region: CASSFPFGQGDGETQYF.

The rearrangement joins TRBV5-4 to TRBJ2-1; TCRdb designates TRBD2, a call that cannot be tested without DNA. The CDR3 has 15 amino acids. Germline V gives CDR1 SGHNT, CDR2 YYREEE (reference sequence). CDR3 sequence reads: CASSPSGRGFNEQFF.

The chain uses TRBV27 and TRBJ1-5. CDR1 is MNHEY and CDR2 is SMNVEV in the germline V gene (reference sequence). The CDR3 sequence is 14 residues long. The CDR3 spells CASSSDYSNQPQHF.

The chain carries TRBV14 and TRBJ2-3. The CDR3 covers 13 residues. The germline gives CDR1 SGHDN, CDR2 FVKESK. This chain's CDR3 is CASSQVGTDTQYF.

This chain uses TRBV6-1 with TRBJ2-7; TCRdb's D call of TRBD1 is untestable without DNA. The V gene's germline CDR1 is MNHNS and CDR2 SASEGT. This CDR3 contains 15 residues. CDR3 in amino acids: CASRNYRDGRYEQYF.

The rearrangement joins TRBV20-1 to TRBJ2-7; TCRdb lists TRBD2, though no DNA is available to test this call. This CDR3 is built from 15 residues. Germline V lookup: CDR1 DFQATT, CDR2 SNEGSKA (reference sequence). CDR3 sequence: CSARTLGESSYEQYF.

The chain carries TRBV29-1 and TRBJ2-2; without DNA, the TCRdb call of TRBD2 cannot be checked. Per germline, CDR1 SQVTM and CDR2 ANQGSEA. The CDR3 runs to 14 residues. This chain's CDR3 is CSVDLQHGTGELFF.

The chain carries TRBV4-3 and TRBJ2-7; the D call from TCRdb, TRBD2, cannot be confirmed without DNA. CDR1 and CDR2 (germline): LGHNA, YSLEER. The CDR3 runs 17 residues. CDR3 amino acids: CASSQDISGLTSYEQYF.

The chain is built from TRBV27 and TRBJ2-3; TCRdb names TRBD2, which stays unverified in the absence of DNA. CDR3 length: 18 amino acids. CDR1 is MNHEY and CDR2 is SMNVEV in the germline V gene (reference sequence). The CDR3 sequence is CASSPGTSGRAGADTQYF.

V gene TRBV5-5 combines with J gene TRBJ2-7; no DNA is available, so the TRBD1 call from TCRdb remains unchecked. The CDR3 has 17 residues. Germline V lookup: CDR1 SGHKS, CDR2 YYEKEE (reference sequence). CDR3 sequence: CASSPRADYLSSYEQYF.

The V and J genes are TRBV12-3 or TRBV12-4 and TRBJ2-2; there is no DNA to check the TCRdb D call of TRBD1. The CDR3 covers 16 residues. CDR3 residues: CASSLRGGGKGGELFF.

This CDR3 reads CASSLRGLAANTGELFF. The chain carries TRBV7-3 and TRBJ2-2; TCRdb outputs TRBD2, but without DNA this stays unchecked. CDR3 length: 17 residues. The germline gives CDR1 SGHTA, CDR2 FQGTGA. The whole variable domain, filled in from reference TRBV7-3 and TRBJ2-2, reads GAGVSQTPSNKVTEKGKYVELRCDPISGHTALYWYRQSLGQGPEFLIYFQGTGAADDSGLPNDRFFAVRPEGSVSTLKIQRTERGDSAVYLCASSLRGLAANTGELFFGEGSRLTVL.

CDR3: CASSLRFLETQYF. The genes are TRBV7-6 and TRBJ2-5. The CDR3 has 13 residues. Looked up from germline, CDR1 is SGHVS and CDR2 is FNYEAQ.

This sequence joins TRBV11-2 and TRBJ2-3; TCRdb picks TRBD1, but there is no DNA to check that call. Germline V gene lookup returns CDR1 SGHAT and CDR2 FQNNGV. The CDR3 totals 13 residues. CDR3 loop: CASRDQGADTQYF.

The chain links TRBV7-2 to TRBJ2-7; TCRdb reports TRBD2, a call that lacks DNA to check it against. The CDR3 has 16 amino acids. From germline, CDR1 is SGHTA and CDR2 FQGNSA. CDR3 protein: CASSLGLAGRSYEQYF.

The chain couples TRBV7-2 to TRBJ2-5; as DNA is missing, the TRBD2 call by TCRdb cannot be tested. The CDR3 is made up of 14 amino acids. Germline V gene data show CDR1 as SGHTA and CDR2 as FQGNSA. This CDR3 reads CASRLSGGGETQYF.

The chain is built from TRBV20-1 and TRBJ2-2; lacking DNA, the TRBD2 call made by TCRdb goes unchecked. This CDR3 contains 20 residues. CDR1 and CDR2 (germline): DFQATT, SNEGSKA (reference sequence). Here the CDR3 reads CSARRPGLAGDMEDTGELFF.